Below, one T cell receptor beta chain is given with its context. This sample stems from a study of blood T cell repertoires in COVID-19. Turning to the study itself: Sources were T cells, B-cell-depleted T cells, or PBMCs; the material itself was cDNA or gDNA.

The trim removed 3 bases at V and 5 bases at J, leaving 16 bases unmatched. Germline CDR1 LGHDT, CDR2 YNNKEL (reference sequence). This CDR3 is built from 17 residues. How the authors handled the data: Quantification of nucleated cells was approximated via reference gene primer amplification. Repertoires were generated with immunoSEQ multiplex PCR, while TCRdb's copy carries only in-frame clones and drops some. For V, J and clone size, that table is used; D and trimming come from the DNA. The sample includes 200,000 to 250,000 clones, under 90% of them seen just once. Individuals aged about 18 to 90 years were recruited from some 26 US areas. Assignment of participants to cohorts was predicated upon participant-reported clinical history.

The gene calls are TRBV3-1 (or the pseudogene TRBV3-2) and TRBJ2-7, with 7 bases lining up with TRBD2. The source of this sequence is a woman in her sixties who had recovered from COVID-19. The source material was PBMCs or T cells enriched from blood (not recorded which). The CDR3 coding sequence is TGTGCCAGCAGCCATAGGGGATTGAGCGGGATTATGGACGAGCAGTACTTC. Translated: CASSHRGLSGIMDEQYF.